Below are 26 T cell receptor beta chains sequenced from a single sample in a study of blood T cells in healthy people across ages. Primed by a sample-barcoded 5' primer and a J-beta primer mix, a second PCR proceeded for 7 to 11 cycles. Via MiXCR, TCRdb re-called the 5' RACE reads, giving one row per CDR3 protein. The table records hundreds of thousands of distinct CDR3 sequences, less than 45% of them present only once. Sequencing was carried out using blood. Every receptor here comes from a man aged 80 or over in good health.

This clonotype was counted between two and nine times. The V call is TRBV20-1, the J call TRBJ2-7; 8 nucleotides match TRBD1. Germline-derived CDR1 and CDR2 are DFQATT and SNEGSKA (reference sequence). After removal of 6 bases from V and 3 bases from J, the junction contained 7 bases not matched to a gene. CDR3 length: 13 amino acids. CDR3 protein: CSAPGQANYEQYF. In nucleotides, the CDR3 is TGCAGTGCCCCGGGACAGGCAAACTACGAGCAGTACTTC.

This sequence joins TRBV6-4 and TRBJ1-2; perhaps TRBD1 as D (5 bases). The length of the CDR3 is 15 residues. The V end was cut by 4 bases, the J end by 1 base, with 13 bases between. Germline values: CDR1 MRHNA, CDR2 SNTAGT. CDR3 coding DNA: TGTGCCAGCAGTGGTCAATATGGGGGTAACTATGGCTACACCTTC. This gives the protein CASSGQYGGNYGYTF.

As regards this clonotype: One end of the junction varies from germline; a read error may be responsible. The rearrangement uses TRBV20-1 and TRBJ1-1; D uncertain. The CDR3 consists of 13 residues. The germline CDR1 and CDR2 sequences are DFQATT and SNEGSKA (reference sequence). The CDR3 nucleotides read TGCGGTGCGCCCCCGGGGTCGAACACTGAAGCTTTCTTT. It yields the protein CGAPPGSNTEAFF.

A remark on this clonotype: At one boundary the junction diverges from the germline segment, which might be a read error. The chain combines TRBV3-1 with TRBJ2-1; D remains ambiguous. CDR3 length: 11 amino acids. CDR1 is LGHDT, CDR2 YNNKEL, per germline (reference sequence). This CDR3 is CANSQVGEQFF. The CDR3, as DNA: TGTGCCAACAGCCAGGTCGGTGAGCAGTTCTTC.

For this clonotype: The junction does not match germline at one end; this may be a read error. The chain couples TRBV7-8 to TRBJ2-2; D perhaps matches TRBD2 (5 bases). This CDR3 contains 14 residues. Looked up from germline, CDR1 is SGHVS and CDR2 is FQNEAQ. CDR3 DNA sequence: TGTGCCAGCAGCCCCCGCGGAAACACCGGGGAGCCGTTTTTT. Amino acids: CASSPRGNTGEPFF.

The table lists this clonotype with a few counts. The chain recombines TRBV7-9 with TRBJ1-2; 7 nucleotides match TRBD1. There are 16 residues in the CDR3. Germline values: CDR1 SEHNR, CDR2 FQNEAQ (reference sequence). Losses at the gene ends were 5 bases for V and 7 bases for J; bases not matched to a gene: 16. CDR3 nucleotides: TGTGCCAGCAGCGTAGAAACAGGGGCCGCGCCTGGTGGCTACACCTTC. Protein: CASSVETGAAPGGYTF.

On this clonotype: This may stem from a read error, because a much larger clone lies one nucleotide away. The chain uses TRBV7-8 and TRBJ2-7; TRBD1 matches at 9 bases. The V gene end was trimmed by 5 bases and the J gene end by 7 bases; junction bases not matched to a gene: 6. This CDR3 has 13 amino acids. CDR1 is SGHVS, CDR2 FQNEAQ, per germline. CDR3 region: CASSTGGYNEQYF. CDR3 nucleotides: TGTGCCAGCAGCACAGGGGGCTACAATGAGCAGTACTTC.

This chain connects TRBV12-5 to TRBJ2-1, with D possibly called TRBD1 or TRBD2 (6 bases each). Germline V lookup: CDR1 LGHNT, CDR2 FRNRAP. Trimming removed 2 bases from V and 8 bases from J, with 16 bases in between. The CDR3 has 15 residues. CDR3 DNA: TGTGCTAGTGGTTTGTCAAAGGGGGGTGGCGATGAGCAGTTCTTC. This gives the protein CASGLSKGGGDEQFF.

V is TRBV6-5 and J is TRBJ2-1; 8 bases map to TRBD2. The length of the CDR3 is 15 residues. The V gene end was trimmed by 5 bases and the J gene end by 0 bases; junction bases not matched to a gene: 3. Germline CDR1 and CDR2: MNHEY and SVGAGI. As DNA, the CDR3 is TGTGCCAGCAGTGGAAGCGGGAGCTCCTACAATGAGCAGTTCTTC. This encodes CASSGSGSSYNEQFF.

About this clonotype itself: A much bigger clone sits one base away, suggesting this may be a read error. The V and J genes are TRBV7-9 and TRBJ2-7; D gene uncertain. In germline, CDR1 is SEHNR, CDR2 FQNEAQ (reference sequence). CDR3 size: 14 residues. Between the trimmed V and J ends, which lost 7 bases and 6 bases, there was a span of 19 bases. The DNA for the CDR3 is TGTGCCAGCAATGCCGACACTCGCCCCTCCGAGCAGTACTTC. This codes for CASNADTRPSEQYF.

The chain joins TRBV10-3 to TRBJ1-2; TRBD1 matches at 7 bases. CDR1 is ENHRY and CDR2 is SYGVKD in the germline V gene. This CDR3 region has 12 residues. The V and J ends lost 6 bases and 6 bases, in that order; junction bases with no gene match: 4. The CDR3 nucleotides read TGTGCCATCAGCCGGGACAGCGATGGCTACACCTTC. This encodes CAISRDSDGYTF.

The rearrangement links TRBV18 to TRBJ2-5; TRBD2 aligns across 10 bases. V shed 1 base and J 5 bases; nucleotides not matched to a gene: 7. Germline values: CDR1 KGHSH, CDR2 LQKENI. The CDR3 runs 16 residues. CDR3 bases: TGTGCCAGCTCACCACAGGCTAGCGGGAGCGGCGAGACCCAGTACTTC. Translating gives CASSPQASGSGETQYF. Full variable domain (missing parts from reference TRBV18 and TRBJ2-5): NAGVMQNPRHLVRRRGQEARLRCSPMKGHSHVYWYRQLPEEGLKFMVYLQKENIIDESGMPKERFSAEFPKEGPSILRIQQVVRGDSAAYFCASSPQASGSGETQYFGPGTRLLVL.

For the CDR3, the DNA is TGTGCCAGCAGCGTAGAGCCAGGGTTGAGCAATCAGCCCCAGCATTTT. Translated, it gives CASSVEPGLSNQPQHF. The genes are TRBV9 and TRBJ1-5, with D tentatively TRBD1 (5 bases). Trimming pared 0 bases from V and 1 base from J, leaving 11 bases between. The CDR3 extends over 16 amino acids. CDR1 is SGDLS and CDR2 is YYNGEE in the germline V gene. Together with reference TRBV9 and TRBJ1-5, the CDR3 gives the full variable domain: DSGVTQTPKHLITATGQRVTLRCSPRSGDLSVYWYQQSLDQGLQFLIQYYNGEERAKGNILERFSAQQFPDLHSELNLSSLELGDSALYFCASSVEPGLSNQPQHFGDGTRLSIL.

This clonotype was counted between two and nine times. The DNA of the CDR3 is TGCAGTGCTAGAGATCTGGGTAAAGGCGTAGAGACCCAGTACTTC. Amino acids: CSARDLGKGVETQYF. V and J are TRBV20-1 and TRBJ2-5, with no clear D. The V gene lost 0 bases and the J gene lost 4 bases, with 15 bases spanning the gap. The CDR3 length is 15 residues. CDR1 and CDR2 from the germline V gene are DFQATT and SNEGSKA (reference sequence).

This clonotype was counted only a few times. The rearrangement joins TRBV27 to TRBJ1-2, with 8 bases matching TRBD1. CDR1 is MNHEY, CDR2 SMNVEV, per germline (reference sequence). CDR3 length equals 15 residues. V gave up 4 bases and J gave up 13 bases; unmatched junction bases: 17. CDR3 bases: TGTGCCAGCAGTTCAGGGGGGACAGGTACGGGGGTTTGCACCTTC. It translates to CASSSGGTGTGVCTF.

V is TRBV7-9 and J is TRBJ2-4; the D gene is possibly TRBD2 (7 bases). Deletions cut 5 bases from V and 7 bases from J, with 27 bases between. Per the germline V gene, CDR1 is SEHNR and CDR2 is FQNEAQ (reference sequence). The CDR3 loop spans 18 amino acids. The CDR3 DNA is TGTGCCAGCAGCCGATTGGTGGTAATGGCAGGGGAGGGGAACATTCAGTACTTC. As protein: CASSRLVVMAGEGNIQYF.

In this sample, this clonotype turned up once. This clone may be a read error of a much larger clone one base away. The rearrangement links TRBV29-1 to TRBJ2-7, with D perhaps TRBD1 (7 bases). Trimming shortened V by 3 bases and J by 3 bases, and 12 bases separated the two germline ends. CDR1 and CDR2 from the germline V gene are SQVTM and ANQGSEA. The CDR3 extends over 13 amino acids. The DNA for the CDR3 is TGCAGCGTTGAGAGACAGGGAGGCTACGAGCAGTACTTC. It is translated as CSVERQGGYEQYF.

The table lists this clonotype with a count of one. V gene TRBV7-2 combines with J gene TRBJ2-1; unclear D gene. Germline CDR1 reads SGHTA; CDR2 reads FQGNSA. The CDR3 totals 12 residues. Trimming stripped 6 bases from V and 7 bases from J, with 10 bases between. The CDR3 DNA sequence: TGTGCCAGCAGTCGTGCCTCGAATGAGCAGTTCTTC. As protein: CASSRASNEQFF.

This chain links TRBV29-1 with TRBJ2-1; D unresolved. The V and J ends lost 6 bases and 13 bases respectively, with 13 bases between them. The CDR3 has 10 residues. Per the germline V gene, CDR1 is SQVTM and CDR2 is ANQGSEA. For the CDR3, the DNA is TGCAGCGTCCGGCAGGACGTCCAGTTCTTC. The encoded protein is CSVRQDVQFF.

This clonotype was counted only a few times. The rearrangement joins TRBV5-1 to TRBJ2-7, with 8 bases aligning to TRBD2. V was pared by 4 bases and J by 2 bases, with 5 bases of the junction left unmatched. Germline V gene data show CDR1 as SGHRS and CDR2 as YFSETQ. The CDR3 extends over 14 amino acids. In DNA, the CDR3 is TGCGCCAGCAGCCCAAAAGCGGGGGCCTACGAGCAGTACTTC. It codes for CASSPKAGAYEQYF. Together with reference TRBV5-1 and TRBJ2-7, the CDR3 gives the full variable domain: KAGVTQTPRYLIKTRGQQVTLSCSPISGHRSVSWYQQTPGQGLQFLFEYFSETQRNKGNFPGRFSGRQFSNSRSEMNVSTLELGDSALYLCASSPKAGAYEQYFGPGTRLTVT.

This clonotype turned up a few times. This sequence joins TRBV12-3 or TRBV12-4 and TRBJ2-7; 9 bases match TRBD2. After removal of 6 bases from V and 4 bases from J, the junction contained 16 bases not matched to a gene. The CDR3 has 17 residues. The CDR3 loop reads CASRGTSRSGGLYEQYF. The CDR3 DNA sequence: TGTGCCAGCAGGGGGACTAGCAGGAGCGGGGGACTTTACGAGCAGTACTTC.

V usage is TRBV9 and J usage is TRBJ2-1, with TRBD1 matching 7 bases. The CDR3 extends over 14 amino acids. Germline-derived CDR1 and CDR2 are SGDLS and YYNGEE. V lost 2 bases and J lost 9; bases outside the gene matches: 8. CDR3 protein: CASSVTDRASEQFF. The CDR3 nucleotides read TGTGCCAGCAGCGTTACCGACAGGGCGAGTGAGCAGTTCTTC.

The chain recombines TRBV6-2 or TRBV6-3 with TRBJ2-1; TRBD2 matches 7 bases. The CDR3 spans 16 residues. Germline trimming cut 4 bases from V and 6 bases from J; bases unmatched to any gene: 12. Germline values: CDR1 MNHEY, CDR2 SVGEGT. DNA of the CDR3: TGTGCCAGCAGTTCCCCCCAACGGGAGCGGGGCAATGAGCAGTTCTTC. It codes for CASSSPQRERGNEQFF.

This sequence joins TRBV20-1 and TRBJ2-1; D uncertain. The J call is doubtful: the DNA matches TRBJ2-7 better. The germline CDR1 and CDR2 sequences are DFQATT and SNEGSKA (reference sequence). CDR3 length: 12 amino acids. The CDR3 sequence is CSARVIYNEQYF. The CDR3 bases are TGCAGTGCTAGGGTCATCTACAATGAGCAGTACTTC.

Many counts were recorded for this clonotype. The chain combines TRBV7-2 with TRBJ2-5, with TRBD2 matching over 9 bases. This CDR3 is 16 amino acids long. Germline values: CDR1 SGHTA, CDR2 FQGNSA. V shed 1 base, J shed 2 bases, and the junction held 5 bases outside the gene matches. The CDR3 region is CASSLGWRGGQETQYF. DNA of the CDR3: TGTGCCAGCAGCTTAGGGTGGCGGGGGGGTCAAGAGACCCAGTACTTC.

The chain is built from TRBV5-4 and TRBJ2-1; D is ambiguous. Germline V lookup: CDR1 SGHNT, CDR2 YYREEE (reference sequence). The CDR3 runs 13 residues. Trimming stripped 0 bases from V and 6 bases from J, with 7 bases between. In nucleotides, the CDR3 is TGTGCCAGCAGCTTGGCTGCAAGCAATGAGCAGTTCTTC. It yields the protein CASSLAASNEQFF.